Listed below are T cell receptor beta chains from one sample, sequenced in a study of OX40 agonist ivuxolimab in advanced cancers. The repertoire was sequenced with immunoSEQ multiplex PCR; TCRdb's copy has only in-frame clones and lacks some. The table has roughly 86,000 clones, over 80% seen once; the top ten hold 7.4%. Specimen: CD4+ or CD8+ T cells sorted from blood, collected in a trial of the OX40 agonist ivuxolimab. Every receptor here comes from an adult with an advanced solid tumor such as melanoma, head and neck, liver or kidney cancer. CDR3s include the opening cysteine and the closing phenylalanine or tryptophan. Fields, in order: clone size, J gene, D gene, V gene, CDR3 protein, CDR3 DNA. A D gene is named only where the DNA matches it firmly. A clone size is listed for some rows: how often the clone was seen (once, few, many), or a class if it is expanded.

.,TRBJ1-2,TRBD1,TRBV19,CASSIRTGFGYTF,TGTGCCAGTAGTATCCGGACAGGCTTTGGCTACACCTTC
once,TRBJ2-3,TRBD2,TRBV30,CAWSYASGKDTQYF,TGTGCCTGGAGTTATGCTAGCGGGAAAGATACGCAGTATTTT
.,TRBJ2-3,.,TRBV5-6,CASSLGAGWLADTQYF,TGTGCCAGCAGCTTGGGTGCCGGATGGCTGGCAGATACGCAGTATTTT
.,TRBJ2-3,.,TRBV5-4,CASRGATDTQYF,TGTGCCAGCAGAGGGGCCACAGATACGCAGTATTTT
.,TRBJ2-7,.,TRBV28,CASSPPLGREQYF,TGTGCCAGCAGCCCCCCGTTGGGGCGGGAGCAGTACTTC
.,TRBJ2-7,.,TRBV2,CASRGDSYEQYF,TGTGCCAGCAGAGGGGATTCTTACGAGCAGTACTTC
.,TRBJ2-2,.,TRBV27,CASSRSAATGELFF,TGTGCCAGCAGTAGGAGCGCAGCCACCGGGGAGCTGTTTTTT
.,TRBJ1-2,TRBD1,TRBV14,CASSPRDRKTFNYGYTF,TGTGCCAGCAGCCCCCGGGACAGGAAGACTTTTAACTATGGCTACACCTTC
few,TRBJ1-2,.,TRBV7-9,CASSLGVNYGYTF,TGTGCCAGCAGCTTAGGAGTTAACTATGGCTACACCTTC
.,TRBJ1-1,.,TRBV4-1,CASSPTGTPEAFF,TGCGCCAGCAGCCCCACCGGGACCCCTGAAGCTTTCTTT
.,TRBJ1-4,TRBD1,TRBV30,CAWAGTGNEKLFF,TGTGCCTGGGCCGGGACAGGGAACGAAAAACTGTTTTTT
.,TRBJ2-3,.,TRBV27,CASSLMSSGTDTQYF,TGTGCCAGCAGTTTAATGTCTAGCGGCACAGATACGCAGTATTTT
.,TRBJ2-7,.,TRBV21-1,CASSKRGTLPTPYEQYF,TGTGCCAGCAGCAAAAGGGGAACTCTTCCGACACCCTACGAGCAGTACTTC
once,TRBJ1-3,TRBD1,TRBV19,CASEDRAGNTIYF,TGTGCCAGTGAAGACAGGGCTGGAAACACCATATATTTT
.,TRBJ2-7,.,TRBV10-3,CAISESSVYEQYF,TGTGCCATCAGTGAGTCGAGCGTCTACGAGCAGTACTTC
medium-sized,TRBJ2-7,.,TRBV6-5,CASTLGTGAYEQYF,TGTGCCAGCACCCTTGGGACTGGGGCCTACGAGCAGTACTTC
.,TRBJ2-1,TRBD1,TRBV7-2,CASSVDRGWNEQFF,TGTGCCAGCAGCGTCGACAGGGGGTGGAATGAGCAGTTCTTC
.,TRBJ1-1,.,TRBV28,CAVWGRGTEAFF,TGTGCGGTATGGGGCCGAGGCACTGAAGCTTTCTTT
.,TRBJ2-7,.,TRBV6-1,CASSEVGQSNEQYF,TGTGCCAGCAGTGAAGTAGGACAGTCCAACGAGCAGTACTTC
.,TRBJ2-2,.,TRBV6-1,CASSDRGAEPGELFF,TGTGCCAGCAGTGATAGGGGGGCGGAACCCGGGGAGCTGTTTTTT
.,TRBJ1-3,TRBD1,TRBV7-9,CASSKNTGVSGNTIYF,TGTGCCAGCAGCAAAAACACAGGGGTGTCCGGAAACACCATATATTTT
.,TRBJ2-2,TRBD1,TRBV2,CASSEFAGGTTGELFF,TGTGCCAGCAGTGAATTCGCAGGGGGAACGACCGGGGAGCTGTTTTTT
.,TRBJ2-5,TRBD1,TRBV28,CASSPGQESWQETQYF,TGTGCCAGCAGCCCTGGACAGGAGTCCTGGCAAGAGACCCAGTACTTC
.,TRBJ1-1,.,TRBV19,CASSIRGTEAFF,TGTGCCAGTAGTATTAGAGGCACTGAAGCTTTCTTT
.,TRBJ2-7,TRBD2,TRBV28,CASSRTTSGTSYEQYF,TGTGCCAGCAGCAGAACCACTAGCGGGACATCCTACGAGCAGTACTTC
.,TRBJ2-2,.,TRBV5-3,CARSLKEDTGELFF,TGTGCCAGAAGCTTGAAGGAGGACACCGGGGAGCTGTTTTTT
once,TRBJ2-1,TRBD1,TRBV5-6,CASSIYRGERYNEQFF,TGTGCCAGCAGCATATACAGGGGAGAACGCTACAATGAGCAGTTCTTC
.,TRBJ2-2,.,TRBV19,CASSISSWDITGELFF,TGTGCCAGTAGTATTTCATCCTGGGACATCACCGGGGAGCTGTTTTTT
few,TRBJ2-1,.,TRBV2,CARTLGQGGPSSYNEQFF,TGTGCCAGGACCTTAGGGCAGGGCGGACCAAGCTCCTACAATGAGCAGTTCTTC
.,TRBJ2-1,TRBD2,TRBV28,CASTVPGLAGISYNEQFF,TGTGCCAGCACTGTTCCGGGACTAGCGGGAATCTCCTACAATGAGCAGTTCTTC
.,TRBJ1-2,.,TRBV28,CASSFRTYGYTF,TGTGCCAGCAGTTTCCGGACCTATGGCTACACCTTC
once,TRBJ2-3,.,TRBV27,CASSFSRSTDTQYF,TGTGCCAGCAGTTTTAGCAGGTCCACAGATACGCAGTATTTT
few,TRBJ1-1,.,TRBV28,CASTTNTEAFF,TGTGCGAGCACAACGAACACTGAAGCTTTCTTT
.,TRBJ1-1,.,TRBV18,CASSPGAEAFF,TGTGCCAGCTCACCAGGCGCTGAAGCTTTCTTT
.,TRBJ2-1,TRBD2,TRBV7-9,CASSSFSGRNSNEQFF,TGTGCCAGCAGTTCCTTCAGCGGGAGAAATAGCAATGAGCAGTTCTTC
.,TRBJ2-7,TRBD2,TRBV5-1,CASSTLADYEQYF,TGCGCCAGCAGCACTCTAGCGGATTACGAGCAGTACTTC
.,TRBJ1-1,.,TRBV2,CASSGVGGEAFF,TGTGCCAGCAGTGGGGTGGGGGGTGAAGCTTTCTTT
once,TRBJ1-1,.,TRBV9,CASSFAGANTEAFF,TGTGCCAGCAGTTTCGCGGGGGCTAACACTGAAGCTTTCTTT
.,TRBJ1-6,TRBD1,TRBV4-1,CASSQEGAGGSSPLHF,TGCGCCAGCAGCCAAGAGGGGGCAGGGGGCAGTTCACCCCTCCACTTT
.,TRBJ2-1,.,TRBV19,CASSIDQGVGSYNEQFF,TGTGCCAGTAGTATAGATCAGGGAGTCGGCTCCTACAATGAGCAGTTCTTC
once,TRBJ2-1,TRBD2,TRBV7-6,CASSERLAGGENEQFF,TGTGCCAGCAGCGAAAGACTAGCGGGAGGGGAGAATGAGCAGTTCTTC
.,TRBJ2-1,.,TRBV30,CAWSVPGRDNEQFF,TGTGCCTGGAGTGTACCAGGACGGGACAATGAGCAGTTCTTC
.,TRBJ1-2,TRBD1,TRBV5-5,CASSLEWDPAGGTGYTF,TGTGCCAGCAGCTTGGAATGGGACCCCGCAGGGGGCACTGGCTACACCTTC
.,TRBJ1-3,.,TRBV19,CASSFYSVTGAGNTIYF,TGTGCCAGTAGTTTTTACTCGGTGACAGGCGCTGGAAACACCATATATTTT